This T cell receptor beta chain is from a study of CD8+ T cells in alopecia areata. For this clone: Its antigen is unknown.

The CDR3 runs to 16 residues. The germline V gene has CDR1 MNHEY and CDR2 SVGAGI. Trimming pared 2 bases from V and 0 bases from J, leaving 14 bases between. Sequencing used cDNA as its template, made by extracting RNA and reverse transcribing it. Assay: immunoSEQ multiplex PCR; the TCRdb copy retains only in-frame clones and omits some. The repertoire holds more than 200,000 clones, with less than 45% as singletons. Treatment indicated: oral pan-JAK inhibitor, 5-10 mg twice daily. Whole-study findings and limits: Normal skin contains resident alphabeta T cells, and these are also sequenced in scalp samples.

The sequences come from CD4+ T cells sorted from blood, collected at approximately week 37, from a patient treated with tofacitinib. V is TRBV6-5 and J is TRBJ2-7, with D unclear. The TCR originated in a human donor with alopecia areata. CDR3: CASSYHAYGSSYEQYF. The CDR3 DNA sequence: TGTGCCAGCAGTTACCATGCATACGGAAGCTCCTACGAGCAGTACTTC.